This is a list of T cell receptor beta chains from one sample in a study of vaccination and CD4 T cells after COVID-19. These receptors have no known antigen. TCRdb re-called the PCR reads with MiXCR, one entry per CDR3 protein. This table has 5,500 to 8,000 distinct CDR3 sequences, roughly 41% appearing once. Sequenced: CD4+ T cells from blood, cultured in vitro. Receptor source: a human donor in good health. CDR3s include the opening cysteine and the closing phenylalanine or tryptophan. D genes are given only for firm matches. Clone size is given for some rows only: seen once, a few or many times, or a class if the clone is expanded.

D gene: TRBD2
V gene: TRBV20-1
J gene: TRBJ2-5
clone size: -
CDR3 DNA: TGCAGTGCTAGAGTCCCTAGCGGCCAAGAGACCCAGTACTTC
CDR3 protein: CSARVPSGQETQYF

D gene: -
V gene: TRBV7-2
J gene: TRBJ1-2
clone size: few
CDR3 DNA: TGTGCCAGCAGCGTACAGGGCAACTATGGCTACACCTTC
CDR3 protein: CASSVQGNYGYTF

D gene: -
V gene: TRBV6-5
J gene: TRBJ1-6
clone size: -
CDR3 DNA: TGTGCCAGCAGTTCAGCCCACAGCTCAACTGATTCACCCCTCCACTTT
CDR3 protein: CASSSAHSSTDSPLHF

D gene: TRBD2
V gene: TRBV11-2
J gene: TRBJ2-3
clone size: -
CDR3 DNA: TGTGCCAGCAGATTGAGACTAGCGGGGATAGATACGCAGTATTTT
CDR3 protein: CASRLRLAGIDTQYF

D gene: -
V gene: TRBV11-2
J gene: TRBJ2-7
clone size: -
CDR3 DNA: TGTGCCAGCAGCCTATCTGGACAGCTCGACGAGCAGTACTTC
CDR3 protein: CASSLSGQLDEQYF

D gene: -
V gene: TRBV20-1
J gene: TRBJ2-1
clone size: -
CDR3 DNA: TGCAGTGCCGAGGGGGACGTCTACAATGAGCAGTTCTTC
CDR3 protein: CSAEGDVYNEQFF

D gene: -
V gene: TRBV7-9
J gene: TRBJ1-1
clone size: -
CDR3 DNA: TGCGCCAGCAGCCTGGACTCCGAAGCTTTCTTT
CDR3 protein: CASSLDSEAFF

D gene: -
V gene: TRBV2
J gene: TRBJ1-5
clone size: -
CDR3 DNA: TGTGCCAGCAGTGAAGTATTCCGGGGAAGCAATCAGCCCCAGCATTTT
CDR3 protein: CASSEVFRGSNQPQHF

D gene: -
V gene: TRBV30
J gene: TRBJ1-5
clone size: few
CDR3 DNA: TGTGCCTGGGGGACACATAGCAATCAGCCCCAGCATTTT
CDR3 protein: CAWGTHSNQPQHF

D gene: -
V gene: TRBV6-4
J gene: TRBJ2-3
clone size: -
CDR3 DNA: TGTGCCAGCAGTGCGGGTAGCACAGATACGCAGTATTTT
CDR3 protein: CASSAGSTDTQYF

D gene: TRBD1
V gene: TRBV5-8
J gene: TRBJ1-2
clone size: -
CDR3 DNA: TGTGCCAGCAGCTCCGGGACAGGGGGATATGGCTACACCTTC
CDR3 protein: CASSSGTGGYGYTF

D gene: -
V gene: TRBV15
J gene: TRBJ2-4
clone size: -
CDR3 DNA: TGTGCCACCAGCAGGGCGGGACAGCAAGAAAACATTCAGTACTTC
CDR3 protein: CATSRAGQQENIQYF

D gene: TRBD1
V gene: TRBV12-3/TRBV12-4
J gene: TRBJ1-5
clone size: -
CDR3 DNA: TGTGCCAGCAGTTTGACAGGGGACTATCAGCCCCAGCATTTT
CDR3 protein: CASSLTGDYQPQHF

D gene: -
V gene: TRBV19
J gene: TRBJ1-5
clone size: -
CDR3 DNA: TGTGCCAGTAGGGCAGCATATAGCAATCAGCCCCAGCATTTT
CDR3 protein: CASRAAYSNQPQHF

D gene: TRBD1
V gene: TRBV20-1
J gene: TRBJ1-6
clone size: -
CDR3 DNA: TGCAGTGCTAGAGACGACAGGGGGAGGTGGTCACCCCTCCACTTT
CDR3 protein: CSARDDRGRWSPLHF

D gene: -
V gene: TRBV27
J gene: TRBJ2-3
clone size: -
CDR3 DNA: TGTGCCAGCAGTTTCTACGATACGCAGTATTTT
CDR3 protein: CASSFYDTQYF